Listed below are T cell receptor beta chains from one sample, sequenced in a study of cytomegalovirus exposure and HLA in healthy donors. Profiled with immunoSEQ multiplex PCR; TCRdb holds only in-frame clones, not every one. The table has more than 150,000 clones, around 82% seen once; the top ten hold around 2.8%. Sequencing was done on a sample of PBMCs. Source of these receptors: a woman under 30 in good health and CMV-seropositive. CDR3s leave out the opening cysteine and the closing phenylalanine or tryptophan.

J gene	V gene	CDR3 length	CDR3 protein
TRBJ1-1	TRBV19	15	ASSMGSHAGGLGEAF
TRBJ2-3	TRBV27	13	ASRPAGWLTDTQY
TRBJ2-1	TRBV20-1	9	SATAGNEQF
TRBJ2-1	TRBV4-3	14	ASSRQTGQANNEQF
TRBJ1-5	TRBV6-6	14	ASSPDYAFGNQPQH
TRBJ1-2	TRBV19	12	ASSIGTGGRGYT
TRBJ2-3	TRBV7-9	12	ASSTWGGTDTQY
TRBJ2-1	TRBV10-3	11	AISQQVYNEQF
TRBJ2-7	TRBV5-1	14	ASSWRYGTNANEQY
TRBJ2-1	TRBV6-6	12	ASRPGQGGNEQF
TRBJ1-2	TRBV19	11	ASSRAKRQDYT
TRBJ2-3	TRBV2	13	ASSRRSPSTDTQY
TRBJ1-6	TRBV7-2	12	ASSTTGQGTPLH
TRBJ1-6	TRBV5-1	15	ASSFFLQSNYNSPLH
TRBJ1-2	TRBV10-2	12	ASSPPAGNAGYT
TRBJ1-1	TRBV2	10	ASSNYLAEAF
TRBJ1-1	TRBV9	11	ASSVRVNTEAF
TRBJ2-5	TRBV5-4	11	ASSHPLEETQY
TRBJ2-3	TRBV18	15	ASSPKDRVIRTDTQY
TRBJ1-2	TRBV23-1	13	ASSQMGDTNYGYT
TRBJ2-1	TRBV12-5	12	ATGLAGLRREQF
TRBJ1-2	TRBV4-1	14	ASSPPRDRGQNGYT
TRBJ2-5	TRBV7-9	15	ASSLETTGVRMETQY
TRBJ2-3	TRBV15	13	ATSRGPNRDDTQY
TRBJ2-5	TRBV29-1	11	SGQTSVGGTQY
TRBJ2-5	TRBV5-4	15	ASSNRERGGLGETQY
TRBJ2-7	TRBV10-1	12	ASRGNRGAYEQY
TRBJ2-5	TRBV4-1	13	ASSQLAGGPVTQY
TRBJ2-2	TRBV25-1	11	ASSEAGAGELF
TRBJ2-3	TRBV11-2	13	ASSSAGRSTDTQY
TRBJ2-2	TRBV19	13	ASSLAGGNTGELF
TRBJ1-5	TRBV6-5	11	ASSRGNNQPQH
TRBJ1-1	TRBV6-5	13	ASSLTGAVDTEAF
TRBJ2-2	TRBV13	13	ASSWTSGGTGELF
TRBJ2-7	TRBV5-1	11	ASSLELAYEQY
TRBJ1-2	TRBV4-1	14	ASRTPGQGRNYGYT
TRBJ2-7	TRBV7-3	11	ASSRGQPYEQY
TRBJ2-3	TRBV19	11	ASSGTSTDTQY
TRBJ2-3	TRBV5-4	11	ASAGGQTDTQY
TRBJ1-2	TRBV4-2	15	ASSQDIGTLANYGYT
TRBJ2-7	TRBV14	13	ASSQGRDRRYEQY
TRBJ1-5	TRBV6-6	12	ASSYPDSNQPQH